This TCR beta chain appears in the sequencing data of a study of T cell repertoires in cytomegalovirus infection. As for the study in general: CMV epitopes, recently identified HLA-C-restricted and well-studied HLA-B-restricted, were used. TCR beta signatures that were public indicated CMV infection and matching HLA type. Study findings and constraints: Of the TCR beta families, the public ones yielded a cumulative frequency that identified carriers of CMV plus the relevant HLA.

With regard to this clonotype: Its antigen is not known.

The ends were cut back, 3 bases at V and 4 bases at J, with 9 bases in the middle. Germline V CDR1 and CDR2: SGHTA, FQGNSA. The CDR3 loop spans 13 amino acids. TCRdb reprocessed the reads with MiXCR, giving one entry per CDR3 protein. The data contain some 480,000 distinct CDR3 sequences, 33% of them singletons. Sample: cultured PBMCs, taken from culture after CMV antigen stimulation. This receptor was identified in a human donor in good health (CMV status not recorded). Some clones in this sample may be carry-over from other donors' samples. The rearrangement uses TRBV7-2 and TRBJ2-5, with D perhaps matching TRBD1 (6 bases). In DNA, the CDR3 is TGTGCCAGCAGCTTGGGACACGGAGAGACCCAGTACTTC. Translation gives CASSLGHGETQYF.